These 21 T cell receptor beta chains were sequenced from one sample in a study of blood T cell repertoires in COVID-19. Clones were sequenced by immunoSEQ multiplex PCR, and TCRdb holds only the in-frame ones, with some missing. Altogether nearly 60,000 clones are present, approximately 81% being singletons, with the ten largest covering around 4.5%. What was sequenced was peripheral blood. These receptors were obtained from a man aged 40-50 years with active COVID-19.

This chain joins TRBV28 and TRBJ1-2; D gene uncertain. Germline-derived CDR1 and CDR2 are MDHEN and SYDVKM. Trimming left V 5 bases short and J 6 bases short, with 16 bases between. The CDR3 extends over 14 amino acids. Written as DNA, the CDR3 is TGTGCCAGCAGTAGCGCGGGGTTGAAAAATGGCTACACCTTC. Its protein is CASSSAGLKNGYTF.

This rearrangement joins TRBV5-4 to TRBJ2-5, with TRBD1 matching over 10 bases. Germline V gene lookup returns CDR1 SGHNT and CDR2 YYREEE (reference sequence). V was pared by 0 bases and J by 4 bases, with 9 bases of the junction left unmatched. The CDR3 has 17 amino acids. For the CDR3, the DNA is TGTGCCAGCAGCTTGGGGGACAGGGGCGTTACAATAGAGACCCAGTACTTC. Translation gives CASSLGDRGVTIETQYF.

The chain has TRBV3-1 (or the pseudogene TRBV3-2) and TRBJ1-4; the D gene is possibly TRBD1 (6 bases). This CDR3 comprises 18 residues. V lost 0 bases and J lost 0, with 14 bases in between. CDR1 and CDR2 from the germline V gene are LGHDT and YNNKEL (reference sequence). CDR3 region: CASSQDGAGVSTNEKLFF. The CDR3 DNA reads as TGTGCCAGCAGCCAAGATGGCGCAGGGGTGTCAACTAATGAAAAACTGTTTTTT.

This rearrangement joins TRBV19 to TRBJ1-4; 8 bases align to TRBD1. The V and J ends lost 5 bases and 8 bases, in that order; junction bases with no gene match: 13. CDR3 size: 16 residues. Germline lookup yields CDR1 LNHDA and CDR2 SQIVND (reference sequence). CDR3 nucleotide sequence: TGTGCCAGTAGTCCGGAAAGGACAGGGAAAGGCGAAAAACTGTTTTTT. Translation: CASSPERTGKGEKLFF.

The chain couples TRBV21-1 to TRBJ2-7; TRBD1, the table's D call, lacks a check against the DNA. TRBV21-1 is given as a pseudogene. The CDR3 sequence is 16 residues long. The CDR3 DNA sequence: TGTGCCAGTCCAGGGGACGGGACAGGGGCAGGAGACGAGCAGTACTTC. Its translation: CASPGDGTGAGDEQYF.

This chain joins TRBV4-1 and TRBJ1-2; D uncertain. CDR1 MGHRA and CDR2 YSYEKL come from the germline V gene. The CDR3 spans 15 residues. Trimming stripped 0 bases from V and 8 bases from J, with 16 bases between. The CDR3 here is CASSQEAVGSEGYTF. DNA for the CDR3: TGCGCCAGCAGCCAAGAGGCGGTAGGGAGCGAGGGCTACACCTTC.

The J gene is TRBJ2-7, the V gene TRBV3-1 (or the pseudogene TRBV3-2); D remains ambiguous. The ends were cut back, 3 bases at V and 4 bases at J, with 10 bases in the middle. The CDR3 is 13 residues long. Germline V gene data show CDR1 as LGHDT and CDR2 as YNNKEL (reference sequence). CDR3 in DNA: TGTGCCAGCAGCCACCAGCGCGGATACGAGCAGTACTTC. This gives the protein CASSHQRGYEQYF.

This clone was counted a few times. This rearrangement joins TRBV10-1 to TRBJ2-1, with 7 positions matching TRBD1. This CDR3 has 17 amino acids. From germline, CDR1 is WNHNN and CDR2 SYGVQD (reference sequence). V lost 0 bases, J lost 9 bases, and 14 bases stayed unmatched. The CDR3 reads CASSESKKGANLGEQFF. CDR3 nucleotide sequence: TGCGCCAGCAGTGAGTCGAAAAAGGGGGCGAACTTAGGTGAGCAGTTCTTC.

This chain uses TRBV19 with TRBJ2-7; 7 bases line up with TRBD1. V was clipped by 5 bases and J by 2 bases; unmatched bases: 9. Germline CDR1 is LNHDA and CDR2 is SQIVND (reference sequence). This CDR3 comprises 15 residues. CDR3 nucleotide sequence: TGTGCCAGTAGTGTAAACTATGGACAGGCCTACGAGCAGTACTTC. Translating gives CASSVNYGQAYEQYF.

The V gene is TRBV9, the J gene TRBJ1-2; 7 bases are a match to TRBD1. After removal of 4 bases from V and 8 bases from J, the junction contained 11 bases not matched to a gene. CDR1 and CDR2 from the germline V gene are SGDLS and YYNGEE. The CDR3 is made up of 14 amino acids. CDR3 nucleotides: TGTGCCAGCAGCCCCCGGGAGGGGGCGATAGGCTACACCTTC. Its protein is CASSPREGAIGYTF.

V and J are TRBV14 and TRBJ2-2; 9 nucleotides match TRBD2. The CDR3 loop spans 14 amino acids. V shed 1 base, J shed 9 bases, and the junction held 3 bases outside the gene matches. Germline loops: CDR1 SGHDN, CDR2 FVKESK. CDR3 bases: TGTGCCAGCAGCCAAGCAGCGGGAGGCCGGGAGCTGTTTTTT. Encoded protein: CASSQAAGGRELFF.

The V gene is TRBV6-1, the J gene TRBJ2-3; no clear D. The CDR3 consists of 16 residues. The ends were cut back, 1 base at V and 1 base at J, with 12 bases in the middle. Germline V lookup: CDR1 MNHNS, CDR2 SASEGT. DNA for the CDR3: TGTGCCAGCAGTGAAGTAATTCTTCGGGGCACAGATACGCAGTATTTT. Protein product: CASSEVILRGTDTQYF.

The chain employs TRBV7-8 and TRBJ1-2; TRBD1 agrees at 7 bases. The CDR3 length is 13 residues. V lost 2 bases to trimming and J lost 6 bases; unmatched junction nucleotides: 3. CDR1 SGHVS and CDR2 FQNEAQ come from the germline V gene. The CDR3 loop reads CASSLPQGDGYTF. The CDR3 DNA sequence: TGTGCCAGCAGCTTACCCCAGGGGGATGGCTACACCTTC.

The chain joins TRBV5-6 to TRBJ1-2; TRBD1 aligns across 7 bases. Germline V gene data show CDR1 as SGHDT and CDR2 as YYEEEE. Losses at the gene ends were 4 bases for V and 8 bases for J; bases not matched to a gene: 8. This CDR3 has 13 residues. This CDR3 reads CASSPGGGLGYTF. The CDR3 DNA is TGTGCCAGCAGCCCCGGAGGGGGCTTGGGCTACACCTTC.

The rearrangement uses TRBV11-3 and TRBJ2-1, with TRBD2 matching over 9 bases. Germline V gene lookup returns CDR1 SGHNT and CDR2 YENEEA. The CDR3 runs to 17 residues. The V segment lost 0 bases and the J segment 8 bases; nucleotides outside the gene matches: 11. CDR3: CASSLEAPAGGRDEQFF. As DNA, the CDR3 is TGTGCCAGCAGCTTAGAAGCCCCAGCGGGAGGCAGGGATGAGCAGTTCTTC. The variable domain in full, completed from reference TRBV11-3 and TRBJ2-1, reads EAGVVQSPRYKIIEKKQPVAFWCNPISGHNTLYWYLQNLGQGPELLIRYENEEAVDDSQLPKDRFSAERLKGVDSTLKIQPAELGDSAVYLCASSLEAPAGGRDEQFFGPGTRLTVL.

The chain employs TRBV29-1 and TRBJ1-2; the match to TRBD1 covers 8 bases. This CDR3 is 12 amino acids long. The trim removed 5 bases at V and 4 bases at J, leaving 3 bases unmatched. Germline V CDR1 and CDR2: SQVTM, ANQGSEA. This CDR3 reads CSVRQGPYGYTF. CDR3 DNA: TGCAGCGTTCGACAGGGGCCCTATGGCTACACCTTC.

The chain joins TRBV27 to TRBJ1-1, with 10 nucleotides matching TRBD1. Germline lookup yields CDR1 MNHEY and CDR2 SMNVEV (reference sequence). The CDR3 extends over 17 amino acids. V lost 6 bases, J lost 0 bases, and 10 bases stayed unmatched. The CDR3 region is CASSFGQGEFMNTEAFF. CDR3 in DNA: TGTGCCAGCAGCTTTGGACAGGGGGAGTTCATGAACACTGAAGCTTTCTTT.

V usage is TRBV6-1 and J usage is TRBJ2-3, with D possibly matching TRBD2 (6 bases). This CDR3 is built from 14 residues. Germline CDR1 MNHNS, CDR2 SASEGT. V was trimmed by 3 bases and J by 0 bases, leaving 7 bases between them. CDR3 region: CASSESGSTDTQYF. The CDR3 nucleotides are TGTGCCAGCAGTGAGAGCGGGAGCACAGATACGCAGTATTTT.

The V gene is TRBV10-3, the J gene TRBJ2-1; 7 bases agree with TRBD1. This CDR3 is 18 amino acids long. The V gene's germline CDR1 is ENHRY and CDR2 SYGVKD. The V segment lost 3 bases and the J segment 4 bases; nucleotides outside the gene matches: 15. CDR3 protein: CAISEPDRVNQVYNEQFF. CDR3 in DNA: TGTGCCATCAGTGAACCCGACAGGGTTAACCAGGTTTACAATGAGCAGTTCTTC.

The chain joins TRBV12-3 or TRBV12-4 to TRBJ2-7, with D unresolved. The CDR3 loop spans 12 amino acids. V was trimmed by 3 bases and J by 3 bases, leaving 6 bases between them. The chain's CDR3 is CASSFEDYEQYF. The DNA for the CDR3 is TGTGCCAGCAGTTTTGAGGACTACGAGCAGTACTTC.

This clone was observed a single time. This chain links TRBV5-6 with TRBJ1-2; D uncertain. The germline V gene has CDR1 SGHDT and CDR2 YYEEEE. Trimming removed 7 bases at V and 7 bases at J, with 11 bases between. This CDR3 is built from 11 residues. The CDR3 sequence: CASRLSAGYTF. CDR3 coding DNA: TGTGCCAGCCGACTTAGTGCTGGCTACACCTTC.